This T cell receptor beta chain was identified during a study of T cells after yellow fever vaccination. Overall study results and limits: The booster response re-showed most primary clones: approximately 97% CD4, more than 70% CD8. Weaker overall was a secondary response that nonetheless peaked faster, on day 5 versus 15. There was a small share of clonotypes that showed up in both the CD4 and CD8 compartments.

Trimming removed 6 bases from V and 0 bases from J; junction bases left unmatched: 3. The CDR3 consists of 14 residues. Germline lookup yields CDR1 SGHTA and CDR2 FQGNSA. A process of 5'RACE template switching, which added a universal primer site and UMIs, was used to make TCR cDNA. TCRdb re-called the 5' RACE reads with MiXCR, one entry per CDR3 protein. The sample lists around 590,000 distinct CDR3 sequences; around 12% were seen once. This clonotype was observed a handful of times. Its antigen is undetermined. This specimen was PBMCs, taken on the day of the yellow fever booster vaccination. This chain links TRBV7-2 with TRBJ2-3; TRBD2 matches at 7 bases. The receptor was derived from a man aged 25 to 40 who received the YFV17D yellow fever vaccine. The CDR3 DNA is TGTGCCAGCAGTCGGGACTACAGCACAGATACGCAGTATTTT. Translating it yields CASSRDYSTDTQYF.